These 2 T cell receptor beta chains originate from one sample sequenced in a study of graft-versus-host responses after intestinal transplantation. These receptors' antigens are unknown. The assay was immunoSEQ multiplex PCR, and TCRdb's table has in-frame clones only and misses some. The data show tens of thousands of clones, 85% to 95% seen once. This specimen consisted of unstimulated CD8+ T cells sorted from spleen or lymph node cells, obtained before transplant. The receptors come from a human donor who was the organ donor for an intestinal transplant.

This chain links TRBV7-8 with TRBJ2-1; the D gene is possibly TRBD2 (6 bases). This CDR3 has 13 residues. Trimming took off 7 bases at V and 5 bases at J, with 12 bases between the two ends. Germline lookup yields CDR1 SGHVS and CDR2 FQNEAQ. CDR3: CASNTGAHNEQFF. CDR3 in DNA: TGTGCCAGCAACACGGGAGCCCACAATGAGCAGTTCTTC.

This rearrangement joins TRBV27 to TRBJ2-7, with D perhaps TRBD1 (5 bases). CDR1 MNHEY and CDR2 SMNVEV come from the germline V gene (reference sequence). There are 13 residues in the CDR3. V dropped 6 bases and J dropped 1 base, with 10 bases sitting between them. The CDR3, as DNA: TGTGCCAGCAGGGAGACAGTTTCCTACGAGCAGTACTTC. Its protein product is CASRETVSYEQYF.